The sequence of this TCR beta chain was determined in a study of cytomegalovirus exposure and HLA in healthy donors. Notes on the study in general: Later, TCR association rates were found to vary by HLA locus, highest for DRB1 and lowest for HLA-C.

About this clone itself: Antigen unknown.

This PCR relied on a set of 60 Vbeta primers and 13 Jbeta primers. Method: immunoSEQ multiplex PCR; TCRdb's copy keeps in-frame clones and lacks some. Recorded for this sample: 150,000 to 250,000 clones. V lost 6 bases and J lost 6, with 16 bases in between. CDR3 length: 14 residues. Germline loops: CDR1 MNHEY, CDR2 SVGAGI. The sequenced sample was PBMCs. The J gene is TRBJ2-3, the V gene TRBV6-5, with D tentatively TRBD2 (5 bases). This clonotype originated in a boy between 10 and 17 years old in good health and CMV-seronegative. CDR3 protein: CASRPGSRVDTQYF. The CDR3 DNA is TGTGCCAGCAGGCCGGGAAGCCGGGTGGATACGCAGTATTTT.